This T cell receptor beta chain was observed in a study of naive and memory T cell subsets (dated 2017 in TCRdb). Some background on the complete study: An open-source, UMI-based TCR alpha and beta sequencing pipeline was applied to sorted naive and memory peripheral blood T cell subsets. IgG serology results and the functional CMV T cell responses were in complete agreement. RNA was DNase-treated and reverse transcribed with TCR constant-region primers, mostly using SuperScript III.

TCR alpha and beta chain libraries were amplified separately from the second PCR step onward. To determine each donor's CMV status, fresh PBMCs were stimulated overnight with CMV viral lysate, and IFNgamma production from CD4+ T cells was then assessed. CD4 T cells were positively selected with Miltenyi beads, followed by positive selection of CD8 T cells from the CD4-negative fraction. After staining for CD3, CD4, CD8, CD45RA, CD27 and a live/dead dye, cells were sorted on a BD Aria II into four subsets based on CD45RA and CD27. Blood was obtained from a few healthy volunteers, and the blood from each volunteer was fractionated into CD4 and CD8 T cells and subsequently into four differentiation subsets. Approximately 120 ml of peripheral blood was taken from each donor, and PBMC were separated by density-gradient centrifugation on Ficoll-Paque PLUS. After sorting, cells were lysed in RLT buffer, RNA was extracted using a Qiagen RNeasy kit, and the extracted RNA was stored at -80 degrees C.

With respect to this clonotype: Its antigen remains unidentified. One base away there is no much larger clone; base qualities are not given.

Libraries were constructed by UMI-ligation and nested PCR. To cover both TRBC1 and TRBC2, the beta constant-region primer consisted of an equimolar mix of two oligonucleotides. Four rounds of PCR, combining the SP2 primer with nested alpha and beta constant-region primers, were used to amplify the ligated cDNA. A single-stranded oligonucleotide bearing the SP2 primer plus a 12-nucleotide UMI was ligated onto the 3' end of the cDNA by T4 RNA ligase 1. The ligation reaction was incubated at 16°C for roughly 18-25 hours. PCR2 was usually performed as a SYBR Green qPCR and halted at a preset threshold so that over-amplification would not occur. Agencourt AMPure XP magnetic beads were used for all purifications after the first. Libraries were quantified by Qubit and checked on a TapeStation, where a main peak was expected near 650 bp. Pooled libraries were sequenced on an Illumina MiSeq with v2 2x251 paired-end kits, typically giving roughly 1-2.3 million reads per sample. Each sample library was pooled at approximately 3.6 nM, and about 4.5-7.5% PhiX was included to improve cluster recognition. In the original analysis: Decombinator assigned V and J genes to Demultiplexor-processed FASTQ reads by tag matching, allowing a single base-pair mismatch. By using UMIs, Collapsinator corrected both sequencing errors and the frequency errors caused by PCR heterogeneity. TCRs were translated and CDR3s were extracted from the conserved cysteine to the FGXG phenylalanine by CDR3Translator, with non-productive sequences being flagged. Gini, Shannon entropy and inverse Simpson indices were computed after subsampling the repertoires to the same number of UMI-defined TCRs. Within the linear range, a power law was fitted to clonotype abundance distributions using maximum likelihood. For one naive CD8 sample, the pipeline and MIGEC produced similar UMI counts, unique TCR numbers and clonal distributions. A set of under 8,500 CMV-associated CDR3 sequences, compiled from VDJdb and a published dataset, was used to search the repertoires. In-frame beta chains were kept once TCRdb had trimmed the public reads at Q25 with fastp and called clones with MiXCR. Each record represents a unique CDR3 protein, reported with the most common genes and DNA among its rows. The V and J calls follow TCRdb's processing rather than the paper's. Within this sample are 95,000 to 150,000 distinct CDR3 sequences, with roughly 36% of them counted one time only. Approximately 0.87% of the sample is in the top ten clones.

Study-wide findings and limitations: RNA-based TCR counts may be affected by expression changes linked to T cell activation and differentiation. Single alpha or beta chain sequences, rather than paired alpha/beta receptors, were used to define clonotypes. The repertoire findings for the naive and memory subsets could not be validated against a ground truth because none was available. After error correction, only a single occurrence was seen for over 85% of naive TCR sequences, so much steeper abundance distributions were produced than in memory subsets. In both CD4 and CD8 cells, the Gini index increased while Shannon and inverse Simpson diversity decreased from naive through CM, EM and EMRA. TCR abundance followed a power law whose exponent differed between naive and memory subsets but was consistent across the three individuals.

The CDR3, cysteine through phenylalanine, is 14 amino acids long. The read is trimmed to its CDR3 DNA, 42 bases read in frame from base 1. The germline ends are 13 bases apart after V is trimmed by 5 bases and J by 2 bases. CDR1 and CDR2 (SGHDN, FVKESK) derive from the germline V gene. This TCR came from a human donor in good health. The V gene is TRBV14 and the J gene is TRBJ2-7, with the D gene not clear enough to name. Sequencing was done on a sample of central memory CD4+ T cells from blood. In light of the paper, this sample's cell subset or site label describes: central memory, CD45RA- CD27+. The DNA sequence reads TGTGCCAGCAGCTCGGGCCTCGAGGCCTACGAGCAGTACTTC. Its protein product is CASSSGLEAYEQYF.